A selection of T cell receptor beta chains follows, all from one sample in a study of blood T cell repertoires in COVID-19. This table comes from immunoSEQ multiplex PCR, and its TCRdb copy is limited to in-frame clones, with some not included. The sample includes over 250,000 clones, approximately 89% of them seen just once. The specimen was PBMCs or T cells enriched from blood (not recorded which). The receptors originated from a woman in her late teens or twenties who had recovered from COVID-19. Each CDR3 is given with its conserved first and last residue. The D gene is left open where the match is weak. Size is stated for part of the rows, as once, few or many counts, or as a class when the clone is expanded.

TRBJ2-7 TRBV7-2 TRBD2 . CASSRTSGDYEQYF TGTGCCAGCAGCCGGACTAGCGGGGACTACGAGCAGTACTTC
TRBJ2-1 TRBV27 TRBD1 . CASSPIRRGSSYNEQFF TGTGCCAGCAGTCCAATCCGCAGGGGGAGCTCCTACAATGAGCAGTTCTTC
TRBJ2-7 TRBV4-2 TRBD2 . CASSQDFRYAGDGYEQYF TGTGCCAGCAGCCAAGATTTTCGGTACGCGGGAGACGGGTACGAGCAGTACTTC
TRBJ2-7 TRBV5-4 . . CASSLGRSSSDEQYF TGTGCCAGCAGCTTGGGTAGGTCTAGCAGCGACGAGCAGTACTTC
TRBJ1-3 TRBV6-5 . . CASSSRDFSGNTIYF TGTGCCAGCAGCTCCCGGGATTTCTCTGGAAACACCATATATTTT
TRBJ2-1 TRBV11-3 TRBD1 . CASSLRQGFENEQFF TGTGCCAGCAGCTTACGACAGGGGTTTGAGAATGAGCAGTTCTTC
TRBJ2-1 TRBV10-1 TRBD2 . CASSSGSHGNEQFF TGCGCCAGCAGCAGCGGGAGCCATGGGAATGAGCAGTTCTTC
TRBJ2-5 TRBV5-1 TRBD1 . CASSSSDRDRVETQYF TGCGCCAGCAGCTCGTCAGATAGGGACAGGGTGGAGACCCAGTACTTC
TRBJ1-2 TRBV9 TRBD1 . CASSAGTGGFYGYTF TGTGCCAGCAGCGCCGGGACAGGGGGTTTCTATGGCTACACCTTC
TRBJ2-7 TRBV3-1/TRBV3-2 . . CASSLPGRREQYF TGTGCCAGCAGCCTGCCGGGTAGACGCGAGCAGTACTTC
TRBJ1-2 TRBV6-2/TRBV6-3 TRBD1 once CASSYGTGRRNGYTF TGTGCCAGCAGTTACGGGACAGGGAGGAGAAATGGCTACACCTTC
TRBJ1-5 TRBV27 . once CASSLFGRNQPQHF TGTGCCAGCAGTTTATTTGGCAGGAATCAGCCCCAGCATTTT
TRBJ2-7 TRBV5-1 . . CASSPRESSYEQYF TGCGCCAGCAGCCCGCGGGAAAGCTCCTACGAGCAGTACTTC
TRBJ2-7 TRBV11-2 . . CASSLDRNQGRAYEQYF TGTGCCAGCAGCTTAGATCGTAATCAGGGCAGGGCCTACGAGCAGTACTTC
TRBJ1-1 TRBV18 . . CASSPTGTGIAEAFF TGTGCCAGCTCACCCACCGGCACAGGGATCGCTGAAGCTTTCTTT
TRBJ2-1 TRBV10-2 . . CASSDFRGYEVNEQFF TGCGCCAGCAGTGACTTTAGGGGATATGAAGTCAATGAGCAGTTCTTC
TRBJ1-4 TRBV6-1 . . CASSEQQGREKLFF TGTGCCAGCAGTGAACAGCAGGGTAGGGAAAAACTGTTTTTT
TRBJ1-3 TRBV18 . . CASSPAGNTIYF TGTGCCAGCTCACCGGCCGGAAACACCATATATTTT
TRBJ1-2 TRBV2 TRBD1 . CASSGTGALYGYTF TGTGCCAGCAGTGGCACAGGGGCTTTATATGGCTACACCTTC
TRBJ1-1 TRBV4-1 . . CASSHPGHYNTEAFF TGCGCCAGCAGCCACCCCGGACACTACAACACTGAAGCTTTCTTT
TRBJ1-5 TRBV18 . . CASSPAGSNQPQHF TGTGCCAGCTCACCAGCCGGGAGCAATCAGCCCCAGCATTTT
TRBJ1-5 TRBV2 TRBD1 . CASSGKGTGVWNQPQHF TGTGCCAGCAGTGGTAAAGGGACAGGGGTCTGGAATCAGCCCCAGCATTTT
TRBJ1-5 TRBV28 TRBD1 . CASRSTDRPYSNQPQHF TGTGCCAGCAGATCTACGGACAGGCCTTATAGCAATCAGCCCCAGCATTTT
TRBJ2-7 TRBV2 TRBD2 . CASSVTSGTYEQYF TGTGCCAGCAGTGTGACTAGCGGCACCTACGAGCAGTACTTC
TRBJ1-5 TRBV2 . . CASSNRSNQPQHF TGTGCCAGCAGCAACAGGAGTAATCAGCCCCAGCATTTT
TRBJ2-1 TRBV14 TRBD1 . CASSQTWTGEQFF TGTGCCAGCAGCCAGACCTGGACAGGTGAGCAGTTCTTC
TRBJ1-1 TRBV5-6 TRBD1 . CASSLQRGTGRRNTEAFF TGTGCCAGCAGCTTGCAACGTGGGACAGGCCGTCGGAACACTGAAGCTTTCTTT
TRBJ1-1 TRBV5-4 . . CASSLGGNTEAFF TGTGCCAGCAGCTTGGGGGGCAACACTGAAGCTTTCTTT
TRBJ2-3 TRBV28 . . CASSLQGTDTQYF TGTGCCAGCAGTTTACAGGGCACAGATACGCAGTATTTT
TRBJ2-5 TRBV27 TRBD2 . CASSRGWTSGGEEETQYF TGTGCCAGCAGCCGAGGTTGGACTAGCGGGGGGGAAGAAGAGACCCAGTACTTC
TRBJ1-5 TRBV5-1 TRBD1 few CASSPGQSNQPQHF TGCGCCAGCAGCCCGGGACAGAGCAATCAGCCCCAGCATTTT
TRBJ2-3 TRBV30 . once CAWSVLEPSTDTQYF TGTGCCTGGAGTGTACTAGAACCTAGCACAGATACGCAGTATTTT
TRBJ2-5 TRBV2 TRBD1 . CASSMTGGQETQYF TGTGCCAGCAGTATGACAGGGGGACAAGAGACCCAGTACTTC
TRBJ1-4 TRBV3-1/TRBV3-2 . few CASSQGGRKEKLFF TGTGCCAGCAGCCAAGGAGGGAGGAAGGAAAAACTGTTTTTT
TRBJ1-2 TRBV25-1 . . CASSLGEAVPYGYTF TGTGCCAGCAGCCTCGGGGAGGCCGTTCCCTATGGCTACACCTTC
TRBJ2-1 TRBV6-2/TRBV6-3 TRBD1 . CASSYLGQGSATRFF TGTGCCAGCAGTTACTTGGGACAGGGTTCAGCGACGCGGTTCTTC
TRBJ2-2 TRBV27 TRBD2 . CASSLSFGGSLEGAGELFF TGTGCCAGCAGTTTATCATTCGGGGGGTCCCTTGAAGGCGCCGGGGAGCTGTTTTTT
TRBJ1-3 TRBV28 . once CASRPSAGNTIYF TGTGCCAGCCGCCCCAGTGCTGGAAACACCATATATTTT
TRBJ1-5 TRBV12-3/TRBV12-4 TRBD1 . CASSIQGAAQHF TGTGCCAGCAGTATTCAGGGGGCGGCCCAGCATTTT
TRBJ1-2 TRBV6-1 . . CASSDLNTGDYGYTF TGTGCCAGCAGTGACCTTAACACGGGGGACTATGGCTACACCTTC
TRBJ2-2 TRBV9 TRBD1 . CASGTGGPGELFF TGTGCCAGCGGGACAGGGGGCCCCGGGGAGCTGTTTTTT
TRBJ1-2 TRBV30 TRBD1 once CAWDSGGRGYTF TGTGCCTGGGACTCAGGGGGCCGTGGCTACACCTTC
TRBJ2-2 TRBV6-5 TRBD2 . CASSSGGTGELFF TGTGCCAGCAGCTCGGGAGGCACCGGGGAGCTGTTTTTT